This TCR beta chain was sequenced during a study of cytomegalovirus exposure and HLA in healthy donors. Broader study findings: Among the sequence variants, a highly shared cluster was likely an artifact of sequencing.

The PCR made use of 60 Vbeta and 13 Jbeta primers. Assay: immunoSEQ multiplex PCR; the TCRdb copy retains only in-frame clones and omits some. This table has more than 150,000 clones, 82% appearing once. As for this clone: What it binds is not known.

This receptor was identified in a middle-aged man in good health and CMV-seronegative. Sequences were obtained from PBMCs.

CDR3 residues: CASSYRGLEQYF. The DNA of the CDR3 is TGTGCCAGCAGCTACAGGGGCCTCGAGCAGTACTTC. The V and J genes are TRBV5-6 and TRBJ2-7; 7 bases map to TRBD1. Germline assignment: CDR1 SGHDT and CDR2 YYEEEE. CDR3 length: 12 residues. Trimming removed 3 bases from V and 6 bases from J; junction bases left unmatched: 3.